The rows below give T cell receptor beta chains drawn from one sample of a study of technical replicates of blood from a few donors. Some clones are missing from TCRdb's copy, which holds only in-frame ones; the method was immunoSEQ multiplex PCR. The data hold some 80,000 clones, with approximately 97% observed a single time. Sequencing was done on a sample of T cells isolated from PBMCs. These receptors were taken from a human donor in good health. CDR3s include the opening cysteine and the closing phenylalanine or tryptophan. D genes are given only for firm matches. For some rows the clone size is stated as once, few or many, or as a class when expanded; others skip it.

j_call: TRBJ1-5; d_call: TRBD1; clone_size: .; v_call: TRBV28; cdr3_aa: CASNRGGNQPQHF; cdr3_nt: TGTGCCAGCAACAGGGGCGGCAATCAGCCCCAGCATTTT
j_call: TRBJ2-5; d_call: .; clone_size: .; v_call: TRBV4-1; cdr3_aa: CASSQYGGIPQETQYF; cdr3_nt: TGCGCCAGCAGCCAATACGGCGGGATACCCCAAGAGACCCAGTACTTC
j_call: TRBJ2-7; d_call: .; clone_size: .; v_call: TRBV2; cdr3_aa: CASSFRDITYEQYF; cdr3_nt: TGTGCCAGCAGTTTCCGGGACATCACCTACGAGCAGTACTTC
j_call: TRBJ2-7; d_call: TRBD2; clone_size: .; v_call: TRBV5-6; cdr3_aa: CASSGGTSGRGDPRDEQYF; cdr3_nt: TGTGCCAGCAGCGGCGGGACTAGCGGGAGAGGGGATCCGAGGGACGAGCAGTACTTC
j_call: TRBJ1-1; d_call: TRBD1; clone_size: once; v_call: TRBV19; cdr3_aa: CASSVTGVNTEAFF; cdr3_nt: TGTGCCAGTAGTGTAACAGGGGTGAACACTGAAGCTTTCTTT
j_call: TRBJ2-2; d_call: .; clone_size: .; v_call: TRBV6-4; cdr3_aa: CASSEFSLSTGELFF; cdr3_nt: TGTGCCAGCAGTGAGTTCTCCCTATCCACCGGGGAGCTGTTTTTT
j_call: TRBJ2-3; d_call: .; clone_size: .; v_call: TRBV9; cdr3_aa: CASSVAGTKDTQYF; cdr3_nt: TGTGCCAGCAGCGTAGCAGGCACGAAAGATACGCAGTATTTT
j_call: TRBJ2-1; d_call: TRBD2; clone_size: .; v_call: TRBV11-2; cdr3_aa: CASNRGLSFYNEQFF; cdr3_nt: TGTGCCAGCAATAGGGGACTATCCTTCTACAATGAGCAGTTCTTC
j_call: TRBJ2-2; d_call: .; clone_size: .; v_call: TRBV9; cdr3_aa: CASSVGQGTGELFF; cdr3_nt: TGTGCCAGCAGCGTTGGGCAGGGGACCGGGGAGCTGTTTTTT
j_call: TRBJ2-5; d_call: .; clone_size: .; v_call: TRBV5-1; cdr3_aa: CASSLGLTQETQYF; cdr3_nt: TGCGCCAGCAGCTTGGGACTAACACAAGAGACCCAGTACTTC
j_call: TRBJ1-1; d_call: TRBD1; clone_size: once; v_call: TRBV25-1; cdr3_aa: CASGTGNTEAFF; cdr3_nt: TGTGCCAGCGGGACAGGTAACACTGAAGCTTTCTTT
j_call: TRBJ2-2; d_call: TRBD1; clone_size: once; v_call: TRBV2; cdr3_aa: CASTDRGPNTGELFF; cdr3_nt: TGTGCCAGCACTGACAGGGGGCCGAACACCGGGGAGCTGTTTTTT
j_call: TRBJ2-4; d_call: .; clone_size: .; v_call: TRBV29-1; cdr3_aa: CSVHYPLAKNIQYF; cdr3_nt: TGCAGCGTGCACTATCCCTTAGCCAAAAACATTCAGTACTTC
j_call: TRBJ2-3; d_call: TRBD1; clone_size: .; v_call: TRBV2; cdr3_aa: CASRGGPDTQYF; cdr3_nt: TGTGCCAGCAGAGGGGGCCCAGATACGCAGTATTTT
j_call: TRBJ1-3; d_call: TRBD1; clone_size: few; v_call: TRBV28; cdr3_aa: CASSPLGTGGNTIYF; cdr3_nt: TGTGCCAGCAGTCCCTTGGGGACAGGGGGGAACACCATATATTTT
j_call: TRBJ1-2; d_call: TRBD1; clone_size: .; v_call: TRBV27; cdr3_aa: CASRKRTGGLSYGYTF; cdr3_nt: TGTGCCAGCAGGAAACGAACAGGGGGCCTTTCCTATGGCTACACCTTC
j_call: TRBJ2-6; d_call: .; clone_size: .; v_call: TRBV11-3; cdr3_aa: CASSLGAGANVLTF; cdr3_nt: TGTGCCAGCAGCTTGGGGGCCGGGGCCAACGTCCTGACTTTC
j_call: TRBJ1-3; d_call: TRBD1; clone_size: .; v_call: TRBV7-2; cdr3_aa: CASSLAQGGTIYF; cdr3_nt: TGTGCCAGCAGCTTAGCACAGGGGGGCACCATATATTTT
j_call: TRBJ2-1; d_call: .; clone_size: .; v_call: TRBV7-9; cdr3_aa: CASSLVGSRSSYNEQFF; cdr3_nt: TGTGCCAGCAGCTTAGTGGGTAGCCGAAGCTCCTACAATGAGCAGTTCTTC
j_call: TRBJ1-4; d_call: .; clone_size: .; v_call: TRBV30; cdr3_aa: CAWSEGPPNEKLFF; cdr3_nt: TGTGCCTGGAGTGAGGGGCCTCCTAATGAAAAACTGTTTTTT
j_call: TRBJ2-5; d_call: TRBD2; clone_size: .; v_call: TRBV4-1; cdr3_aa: CASSQILAGAQETQYF; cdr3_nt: TGCGCCAGCAGCCAAATCCTAGCGGGGGCTCAAGAGACCCAGTACTTC
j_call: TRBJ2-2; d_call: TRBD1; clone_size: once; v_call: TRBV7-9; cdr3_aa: CAILSGGLAGELFF; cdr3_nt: TGTGCCATTTTGTCAGGGGGCTTGGCCGGGGAGCTGTTTTTT
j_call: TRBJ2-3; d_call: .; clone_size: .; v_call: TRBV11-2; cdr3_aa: CASSLGALGTDTQYF; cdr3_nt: TGTGCCAGCAGCTTGGGGGCCCTAGGCACAGATACGCAGTATTTT
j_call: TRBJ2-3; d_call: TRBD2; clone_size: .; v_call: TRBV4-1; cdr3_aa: CASSQESSGTPTDTQYF; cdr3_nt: TGCGCCAGCAGCCAAGAATCGAGCGGGACTCCCACAGATACGCAGTATTTT
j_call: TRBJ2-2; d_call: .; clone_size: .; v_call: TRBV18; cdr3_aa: CASSHALRRDTGELFF; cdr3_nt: TGTGCCAGCTCACACGCCTTAAGGCGGGACACCGGGGAGCTGTTTTTT
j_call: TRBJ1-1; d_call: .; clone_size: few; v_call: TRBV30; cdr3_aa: CAWSVVRAFF; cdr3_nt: TGTGCCTGGAGTGTTGTCAGGGCTTTCTTT
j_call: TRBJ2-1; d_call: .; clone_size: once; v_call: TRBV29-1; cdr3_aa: CSVDKRSYNEQFF; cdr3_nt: TGCAGCGTTGATAAGCGATCCTACAATGAGCAGTTCTTC
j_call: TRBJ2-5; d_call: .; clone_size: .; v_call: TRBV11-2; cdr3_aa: CASSLEVEGTQYF; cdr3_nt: TGTGCCAGCAGCTTAGAGGTAGAGGGGACCCAGTACTTC
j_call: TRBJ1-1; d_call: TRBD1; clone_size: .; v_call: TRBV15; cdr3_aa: CATSDRGNTEAFF; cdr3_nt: TGTGCCACCAGCGACAGGGGGAACACTGAAGCTTTCTTT